The clone carrying this TCR beta chain was seen a handful of times. This sample was taken from a study of T-cell memory formation after mild COVID-19. The CDR3 runs to 15 residues. V lost 4 bases to trimming and J lost 6 bases, with 19 bases between them. TCRdb independently ran MiXCR on the 5' RACE reads; one entry per CDR3 protein. The sample gives under 400,000 distinct CDR3 sequences, around 21% of which show up once; 9.5% to 15% is in the top ten. The TCR originated in an adult woman who had mild COVID-19 (a few samples of this study predate the infection). Cell type and time point are not known. Sequencing was carried out using PBMCs or a T cell subset sorted from them (not recorded which). This chain joins TRBV23-1 and TRBJ2-7; D possibly corresponds to TRBD1 (6 bases). TRBV23-1 is an ORF for which the function is uncertain. The CDR3 DNA sequence: TGCGCCAGCAGTCGATCGGGACACCCTGGTCCCGAGCAGTACTTC. Protein sequence: CASSRSGHPGPEQYF.